The 11 T cell receptor beta chains below were found in one sample sequenced in a study of blood T cell repertoires in COVID-19. Measured with immunoSEQ multiplex PCR; TCRdb has only the in-frame clones, and not every one. This table holds more than 60,000 clones, around 89% found once. The source material was PBMCs or T cells enriched from blood (not recorded which). All receptors come from a woman aged 40 to 50 who had recovered from COVID-19.

The CDR3 is CASRPTGPIYEQYF. CDR3 DNA: TGCGCCAGCAGACCGACAGGCCCCATTTACGAGCAGTACTTC. This chain uses TRBV5-1 with TRBJ2-7; a weak D match, TRBD1 (6 bases). Trimming cost V 5 bases and J 4 bases, with 16 bases left between them. The CDR3 runs to 14 residues. Germline CDR1 is SGHRS and CDR2 is YFSETQ.

The gene calls are TRBV12-5 and TRBJ2-7; 8 bases match TRBD1. Germline V gene lookup returns CDR1 LGHNT and CDR2 FRNRAP. With 6 bases clipped from V and 4 bases from J, the junction kept 5 bases outside the gene matches. The CDR3 covers 13 residues. CDR3 sequence (DNA): TGTGCTAGTGGATCGGACAGGGCGTACGAGCAGTACTTC. This gives the protein CASGSDRAYEQYF.

The chain combines TRBV2 with TRBJ2-3; 8 bases agree with TRBD2. Trimming cost V 6 bases and J 1 base; bases outside gene matches: 6. CDR1 is SNHLY, CDR2 FYNNEI, per germline. CDR3 size: 15 residues. CDR3 sequence: CASSQTRGGTDTQYF. CDR3 DNA sequence: TGTGCCAGCAGCCAGACGCGGGGGGGCACAGATACGCAGTATTTT. The complete variable domain, with remaining parts taken from reference TRBV2 and TRBJ2-3, reads EPEVTQTPSHQVTQMGQEVILRCVPISNHLYFYWYRQILGQKVEFLVSFYNNEISEKSEIFDDQFSVERPDGSNFTLKIRSTKLEDSAMYFCASSQTRGGTDTQYFGPGTRLTVL.

J is TRBJ1-2 and V is TRBV5-5; tentatively, D is TRBD1 (5 bases). Germline assignment: CDR1 SGHKS and CDR2 YYEKEE (reference sequence). V lost 4 bases to trimming and J lost 4 bases, with 20 bases between them. The CDR3 spans 16 residues. The CDR3 DNA sequence: TGTGCCAGCAGCACCCAAATCAGGGTTCGCGTCTATGGCTACACCTTC. Its translation is CASSTQIRVRVYGYTF. The whole variable domain, filled in from reference TRBV5-5 and TRBJ1-2, reads DAGVTQSPTHLIKTRGQQVTLRCSPISGHKSVSWYQQVLGQGPQFIFQYYEKEERGRGNFPDRFSARQFPNYSSELNVNALLLGDSALYLCASSTQIRVRVYGYTFGSGTRLTVV.

CDR3 in DNA: TGCGCCAGCAGCGTGACAGGGAGAACCGGGGAGCTGTTTTTT. It is translated as CASSVTGRTGELFF. The chain recombines TRBV5-1 with TRBJ2-2; 7 bases line up with TRBD1. The junction had 5 bases not matched to a gene; V was cut back by 4 bases and J by 5 bases. Germline V gene sequence: CDR1 SGHRS, CDR2 YFSETQ. This CDR3 is 14 amino acids long.

The rearrangement uses TRBV13 and TRBJ1-4; D unresolved. This CDR3 region has 12 residues. Germline CDR1 PRHDT, CDR2 FYEKMQ (reference sequence). V was clipped by 6 bases and J by 4 bases, with 6 bases between them. The CDR3 coding sequence is TGTGCCAGCAGGGCAGATAATGAAAAACTGTTTTTT. The encoded protein is CASRADNEKLFF. The full variable domain, with the rest looked up from reference TRBV13 and TRBJ1-4, is AAGVIQSPRHLIKEKRETATLKCYPIPRHDTVYWYQQGPGQDPQFLISFYEKMQSDKGSIPDRFSAQQFSDYHSELNMSSLELGDSALYFCASRADNEKLFFGSGTQLSVL.

V gene TRBV27 combines with J gene TRBJ1-4, with D unresolved. Germline CDR1 reads MNHEY; CDR2 reads SMNVEV (reference sequence). The CDR3 totals 14 residues. The V end lost 5 bases, the J end lost 5 bases, and 12 bases lay between the germline ends. The CDR3 DNA follows: TGTGCCAGCAGTCCACTAGACCTAAATGAAAAACTGTTTTTT. This translates into CASSPLDLNEKLFF.

The chain links TRBV5-1 to TRBJ2-3, with 9 bases that match TRBD2. V shed 4 bases, J shed 1 base, and the junction held 4 bases outside the gene matches. This CDR3 has 15 amino acids. Germline CDR1 reads SGHRS; CDR2 reads YFSETQ. This CDR3 reads CASSIRTSGTDTQYF. In DNA form, the CDR3 reads TGCGCCAGCAGCATCCGGACTAGCGGCACAGATACGCAGTATTTT.

The chain is built from TRBV10-3 and TRBJ1-3; D not resolved. Germline CDR1 reads ENHRY; CDR2 reads SYGVKD. V lost 11 bases and J 4 bases, leaving 15 bases between the germline ends. The CDR3 length is 13 residues. The CDR3 here is CAGEIYPGNTIYF. The CDR3 bases are TGTGCCGGGGAGATCTACCCCGGAAACACCATATATTTT.

The chain links TRBV24-1 to TRBJ1-4; TRBD1 is a possible D gene (6 bases). The CDR3 contains 15 residues. Between the trimmed V and J ends, which lost 1 base and 3 bases, there was a span of 8 bases. Germline lookup yields CDR1 KGHDR and CDR2 SFDVKD. The CDR3 sequence: CATSDFQGSNEKLFF. The CDR3 bases are TGTGCCACCAGTGATTTTCAGGGGTCTAATGAAAAACTGTTTTTT.

The chain uses TRBV11-2 and TRBJ2-2; TRBD1 is a possible D gene (6 bases). The V and J ends lost 4 bases and 7 bases respectively, with 16 bases between them. Germline CDR1 is SGHAT and CDR2 is FQNNGV. The CDR3 loop spans 15 amino acids. The CDR3 sequence: CASSSPQGWSGELFF. CDR3 DNA: TGTGCCAGCAGCTCCCCACAGGGATGGAGCGGGGAGCTGTTTTTT.